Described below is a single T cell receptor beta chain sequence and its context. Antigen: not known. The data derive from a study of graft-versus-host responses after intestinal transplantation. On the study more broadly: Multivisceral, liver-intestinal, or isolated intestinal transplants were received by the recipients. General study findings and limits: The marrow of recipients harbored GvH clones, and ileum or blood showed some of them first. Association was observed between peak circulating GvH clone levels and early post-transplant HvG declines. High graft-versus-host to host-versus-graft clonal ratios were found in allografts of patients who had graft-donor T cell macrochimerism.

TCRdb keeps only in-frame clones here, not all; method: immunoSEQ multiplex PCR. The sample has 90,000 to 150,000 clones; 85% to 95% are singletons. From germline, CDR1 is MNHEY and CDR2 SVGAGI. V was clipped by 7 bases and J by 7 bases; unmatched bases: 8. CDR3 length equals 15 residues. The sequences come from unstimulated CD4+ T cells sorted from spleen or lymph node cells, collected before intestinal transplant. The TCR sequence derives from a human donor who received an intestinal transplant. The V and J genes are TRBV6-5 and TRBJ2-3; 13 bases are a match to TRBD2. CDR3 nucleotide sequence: TGTGCCAGCAAGGGGAGGACTAGCGGGAGTTATACGCAGTATTTT. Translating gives CASKGRTSGSYTQYF.